The 9 T cell receptor beta chains presented below share a single source sample, sequenced in a study of shared clonotypes between healthy human individuals. Generated by immunoSEQ multiplex PCR, the TCRdb table keeps only in-frame clones and is missing some. The sample has approximately 2,000,000 clones; about 90% are singletons. Specimen: naive CD4+ T cells from PBMCs. Subset indicated: CD45RA+ positively selected. The receptors come from a man in his late teens or twenties in good health. Some clones in this sample may be carry-over from other donors' samples.

This clone has a handful of counts. The V and J genes are TRBV28 and TRBJ1-2; the match to TRBD1 covers 11 bases. Trimming cost V 5 bases and J 8 bases; bases outside gene matches: 7. The length of the CDR3 is 14 residues. CDR1 and CDR2 from the germline V gene are MDHEN and SYDVKM. CDR3 loop: CASSVGQGARGYTF. For the CDR3, the DNA is TGTGCCAGCAGTGTAGGACAGGGGGCGCGAGGCTACACCTTC.

This clone turned up a few times. The chain combines TRBV19 with TRBJ1-3; no clear D. Trimming shortened V by 6 bases and J by 4 bases, and 10 bases separated the two germline ends. CDR3 length equals 13 residues. CDR1 and CDR2 from the germline V gene are LNHDA and SQIVND (reference sequence). CDR3 bases: TGTGCCAGTAGCCCGCCTGGGGGAAACACCATATATTTT. Encoded protein: CASSPPGGNTIYF.

In this sample, this clone turned up once. The gene calls are TRBV5-1 and TRBJ2-7; 10 bases are shared with TRBD2. The CDR3 is 15 residues long. Germline values: CDR1 SGHRS, CDR2 YFSETQ. Losses at the gene ends were 5 bases for V and 2 bases for J; bases not matched to a gene: 7. The CDR3 here is CASRSGTSATYEQYF. For the CDR3, the DNA is TGCGCCAGCAGATCCGGGACTAGCGCGACCTACGAGCAGTACTTC.

The chain combines TRBV30 with TRBJ2-1, with 9 bases matching TRBD2. Germline loops: CDR1 GTSNPN, CDR2 SVGIG (reference sequence). This CDR3 spans 17 amino acids. J was trimmed by 8 bases and V by 3 bases; bases with no gene match: 17. The CDR3 region is CAWRGWTSDILEYEQFF. CDR3 nucleotides: TGTGCCTGGAGGGGGTGGACTAGCGACATTCTTGAGTATGAGCAGTTCTTC.

The chain links TRBV5-1 to TRBJ2-1, with a weak D call TRBD2 (5 bases). Germline assignment: CDR1 SGHRS and CDR2 YFSETQ. This CDR3 is 15 amino acids long. V lost 4 bases and J lost 8, with 19 bases in between. CDR3 in amino acids: CASSRWVGSPDEQFF. CDR3 DNA sequence: TGCGCCAGCAGCCGGTGGGTGGGGAGCCCCGATGAGCAGTTCTTC.

V is TRBV2 and J is TRBJ2-1; no reliable D call. This CDR3 is built from 13 residues. Deletions cut 5 bases from V and 5 bases from J, with 10 bases between. Germline CDR1 is SNHLY and CDR2 is FYNNEI. The CDR3, as DNA: TGTGCCAGCAGTCCCTCAGTTAACAATGAGCAGTTCTTC. Protein product: CASSPSVNNEQFF.

The sample holds one count of this clone. This chain connects TRBV6-5 to TRBJ2-7, with unresolved D. V lost 6 bases to trimming and J lost 0 bases, with 15 bases between them. Germline assignment: CDR1 MNHEY and CDR2 SVGAGI. CDR3 length equals 15 residues. The CDR3 loop reads CASRRADVSSYEQYF. The CDR3 DNA reads as TGTGCCAGCAGAAGAGCCGACGTGAGCTCCTACGAGCAGTACTTC.

The CDR3: CASSLARPGNEQFF. The CDR3 bases are TGTGCCAGCAGCTTAGCTAGACCCGGGAATGAGCAGTTCTTC. The chain joins TRBV7-9 to TRBJ2-1; no clear D. V was pared by 0 bases and J by 7 bases, with 10 bases between. This CDR3 spans 14 amino acids. CDR1 SEHNR and CDR2 FQNEAQ come from the germline V gene (reference sequence). Based on the CDR3 plus reference TRBV7-9 and TRBJ2-1, the full variable domain is DTGVSQNPRHKITKRGQNVTFRCDPISEHNRLYWYRQTLGQGPEFLTYFQNEAQLEKSRLLSDRFSAERPKGSFSTLEIQRTEQGDSAMYLCASSLARPGNEQFFGPGTRLTVL.

The chain employs TRBV28 and TRBJ2-1; the D is unclear. V shed 5 bases and J shed 4 bases, with 15 bases lying between them. The CDR3 covers 15 residues. CDR1 is MDHEN, CDR2 SYDVKM, per germline. The CDR3, as DNA: TGTGCCAGCAGTGCCGCCCCCCTTCGTTACAATGAGCAGTTCTTC. Translation gives CASSAAPLRYNEQFF.